Reported below is one TCR beta chain. What it binds is not known. The record originates from a study of shared clonotypes between healthy human individuals. The CDR3 runs 16 residues. The V end lost 0 bases, the J end lost 0 bases, and 10 bases lay between the germline ends. Germline CDR1 is SGHRS and CDR2 is YFSETQ. In the original processing: ImmunoSEQ gave junction-only sequences without quality scores, so filtering differed. Assay used: immunoSEQ multiplex PCR; TCRdb lists only in-frame clones, some missing. Clonal size and the V and J genes are those of that table, whereas D and trimming came from the DNA. The repertoire consists of 450,000 to 550,000 clones, with 79% occurring once and the leading ten covering 10% to 15%. Free of recent acute infections or vaccinations, the donors were healthy HIV-negative adults. General observations from the study: Among donors, the sharing of clonotypes was expected to be influenced by sequencing depth.

The TCR comes from a middle-aged woman in good health. Some clones in this sample may be carry-over from other donors' samples. This chain links TRBV5-1 with TRBJ2-1; D not resolved. The sample consisted of PBMCs. The CDR3 DNA is TGCGCCAGCAGCTTGGATGGGGTTAGCTCCTACAATGAGCAGTTCTTC. Translating gives CASSLDGVSSYNEQFF.